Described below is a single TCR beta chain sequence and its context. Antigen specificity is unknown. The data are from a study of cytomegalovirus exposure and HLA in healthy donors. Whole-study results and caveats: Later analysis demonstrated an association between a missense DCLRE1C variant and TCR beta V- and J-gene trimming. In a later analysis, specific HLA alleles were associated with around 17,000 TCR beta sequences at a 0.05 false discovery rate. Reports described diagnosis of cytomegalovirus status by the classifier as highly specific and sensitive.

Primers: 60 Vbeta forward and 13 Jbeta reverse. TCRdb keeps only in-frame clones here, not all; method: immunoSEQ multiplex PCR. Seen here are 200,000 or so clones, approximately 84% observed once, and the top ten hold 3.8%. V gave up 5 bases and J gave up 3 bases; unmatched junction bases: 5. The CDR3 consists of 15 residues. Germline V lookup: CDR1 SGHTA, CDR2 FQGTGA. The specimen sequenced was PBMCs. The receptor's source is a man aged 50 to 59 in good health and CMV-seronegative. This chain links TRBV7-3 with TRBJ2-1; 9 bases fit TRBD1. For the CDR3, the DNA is TGTGCCAGCAGCCCCGGACAGGGGAACTACAATGAGCAGTTCTTC. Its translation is CASSPGQGNYNEQFF.